A single sample is the source of the 32 T cell receptor beta chains below, sequenced in a study of blood T cell repertoires in COVID-19. This table comes from immunoSEQ multiplex PCR, and its TCRdb copy is limited to in-frame clones, with some not included. Of fewer than 50,000 clones in the sample, 86% are singletons; the top ten hold over 12%. Sequenced: peripheral blood. The receptors stem from a human donor in a cohort sampled during active COVID-19.

The rearrangement uses TRBV7-2 and TRBJ1-2; TRBD1 is a possible D gene (6 bases). The germline V gene encodes CDR1 SGHTA and CDR2 FQGNSA. CDR3 length equals 14 residues. V lost 0 bases, J lost 5 bases, and 10 bases lay in between. CDR3 DNA sequence: TGTGCCAGCAGCTTAGCACAGGGCACATATGGCTACACCTTC. Translating gives CASSLAQGTYGYTF. The full variable domain, in which reference TRBV7-2 and TRBJ1-2 provide the parts outside the CDR3, is GAGVSQSPSNKVTEKGKDVELRCDPISGHTALYWYRQSLGQGLEFLIYFQGNSAPDKSGLPSDRFSAERTGGSVSTLTIQRTQQEDSAVYLCASSLAQGTYGYTFGSGTRLTVV.

The chain recombines TRBV6-5 with TRBJ1-2; 8 nucleotides line up with TRBD1. CDR1 is MNHEY, CDR2 SVGAGI, per germline. V dropped 6 bases and J dropped 7; count of bases not matched to a gene: 7. This CDR3 contains 13 residues. CDR3 sequence: CASREDRASGYTF. DNA of the CDR3: TGTGCCAGCAGAGAGGACAGGGCAAGTGGCTACACCTTC.

The rearrangement links TRBV5-8 to TRBJ2-3, with TRBD1 identical over 9 bases. Trimming cost V 2 bases and J 3 bases; bases outside gene matches: 1. CDR3 length equals 14 residues. Germline lookup yields CDR1 SGHTS and CDR2 YDEGEE. CDR3 sequence: CASSLQGATDTQYF. The CDR3 DNA follows: TGTGCCAGCAGCTTACAGGGGGCAACAGATACGCAGTATTTT.

V gene TRBV5-4 combines with J gene TRBJ1-1; no definite D call. CDR3 length: 14 residues. CDR1 and CDR2 from the germline V gene are SGHNT and YYREEE (reference sequence). Trimming cost V 0 bases and J 5 bases, with 11 bases left between them. In DNA, the CDR3 is TGTGCCAGCAGCTTGGCCGGAGGGTGGACTGAAGCTTTCTTT. This gives the protein CASSLAGGWTEAFF.

V gene TRBV18 combines with J gene TRBJ2-3; D may be TRBD2 (5 bases). This CDR3 comprises 16 residues. Trimming pared 3 bases from V and 0 bases from J, leaving 13 bases between. The V gene's germline CDR1 is KGHSH and CDR2 LQKENI. The CDR3 reads CASSPLARTSTDTQYF. The CDR3 nucleotides read TGTGCCAGCTCACCTTTGGCCAGGACTAGCACAGATACGCAGTATTTT.

The CDR3 DNA is TGCGCCAGCAGTGATGTCGCCAGGGGGGTCAGCAATCAGCCCCAGCATTTT. It encodes CASSDVARGVSNQPQHF. The chain has TRBV10-2 and TRBJ1-5; 7 bases match TRBD1. Germline CDR1 and CDR2: WSHSY and SAAADI. The CDR3 is 17 amino acids. J gave up 1 base and V 3 bases, and 9 bases lay outside the gene matches.

The chain combines TRBV9 with TRBJ1-2, with D unresolved. Germline lookup yields CDR1 SGDLS and CDR2 YYNGEE. The CDR3 covers 13 residues. With 4 bases removed from V and 3 bases from J, the gap between germline ends came to 10 bases. The CDR3 spells CASSLRVDYGYTF. The CDR3 DNA follows: TGTGCCAGCAGCCTGCGGGTCGACTATGGCTACACCTTC.

The rearrangement links TRBV10-3 to TRBJ1-1; TRBD1 might be the D (5 bases). The germline V gene encodes CDR1 ENHRY and CDR2 SYGVKD. CDR3 length equals 12 residues. Between the trimmed V and J ends, which lost 3 bases and 10 bases, there was a span of 12 bases. The CDR3 coding sequence is TGTGCCATCAGTGAACCAGGGCCGGGAGCTTTCTTT. Amino acid sequence: CAISEPGPGAFF.

This clone was seen only a few times. The chain is built from TRBV7-2 and TRBJ1-6, with 7 nucleotides matching TRBD1. The J segment lost 7 bases and the V segment lost 6 bases, leaving 3 bases of the junction unmatched. CDR3 length: 13 amino acids. Per germline, CDR1 SGHTA and CDR2 FQGNSA. The CDR3 is CASRHRGNSPLHF. The CDR3 bases are TGTGCCAGCAGGCACAGGGGAAATTCACCCCTCCACTTT. The variable domain in full, with the rest retrieved from reference TRBV7-2 and TRBJ1-6, is GAGVSQSPSNKVTEKGKDVELRCDPISGHTALYWYRQSLGQGLEFLIYFQGNSAPDKSGLPSDRFSAERTGGSVSTLTIQRTQQEDSAVYLCASRHRGNSPLHFGNGTRLTVT.

The table lists this clone with a few counts. This chain connects TRBV3-1 (or the pseudogene TRBV3-2) to TRBJ2-7; tentatively, D is TRBD2 (6 bases). Germline values: CDR1 LGHDT, CDR2 YNNKEL (reference sequence). V was shortened by 5 bases and J by 2 bases, with 16 bases between the two germline ends. CDR3 length equals 15 residues. As DNA, the CDR3 is TGTGCCAGCAGCGGGGACTCCCTTGGAGCCTACGAGCAGTACTTC. This translates into CASSGDSLGAYEQYF.

The rearrangement links TRBV12-5 to TRBJ2-1; 12 bases align to TRBD2. The V and J ends lost 2 bases and 6 bases, in that order; junction bases with no gene match: 23. The V gene's germline CDR1 is LGHNT and CDR2 FRNRAP. The CDR3 contains 22 residues. As DNA, the CDR3 is TGTGCTAGTGGTTTGCCCGCCCTGACTAGCGGGAGTAGGCGTAAGGAGGGCAATGAGCAGTTCTTC. Amino acid sequence: CASGLPALTSGSRRKEGNEQFF.

This clone was recorded once. The chain is built from TRBV18 and TRBJ2-5; no clear D gene. The germline CDR1 and CDR2 sequences are KGHSH and LQKENI. This CDR3 region has 14 residues. V was trimmed by 2 bases and J by 7 bases, leaving 14 bases between them. This CDR3 is CASSPGQPPGTQYF. The CDR3 DNA reads as TGTGCCAGCTCACCAGGGCAGCCCCCAGGGACCCAGTACTTC.

The rearrangement joins TRBV4-3 to TRBJ1-4; D gene ambiguous. The CDR3 sequence is 13 residues long. V dropped 1 base and J dropped 5 bases, with 5 bases sitting between them. CDR1 is LGHNA and CDR2 is YSLEER in the germline V gene. Here the CDR3 DNA reads TGCGCCAGCAGCCAAGTAATGAATGAAAAACTGTTTTTT. Its protein is CASSQVMNEKLFF.

The chain recombines TRBV5-1 with TRBJ1-1, with D maybe TRBD1 (5 bases). V was clipped by 4 bases and J by 11 bases, with 21 bases between them. Germline lookup yields CDR1 SGHRS and CDR2 YFSETQ. This CDR3 spans 14 amino acids. The CDR3 DNA is TGCGCCAGCAGCGACGAGGGAGGGGTGACTTCTGCTTTCTTT. Its protein is CASSDEGGVTSAFF.

The rearrangement uses TRBV10-1 and TRBJ2-7; 7 bases match TRBD1. The CDR3 sequence is 12 residues long. With 2 bases clipped from V and 6 bases from J, the junction kept 1 base outside the gene matches. Looked up from germline, CDR1 is WNHNN and CDR2 is SYGVQD (reference sequence). This chain's CDR3 is CASSEHRGEQYF. CDR3 DNA sequence: TGCGCCAGCAGTGAGCACAGGGGCGAGCAGTACTTC.

This chain connects TRBV9 to TRBJ2-1; 12 nucleotides match TRBD2. V was clipped by 4 bases and J by 9 bases; unmatched bases: 11. CDR1 SGDLS and CDR2 YYNGEE come from the germline V gene. CDR3 size: 16 residues. Here the CDR3 reads CASSLLAGGGFSEQFF. CDR3 DNA: TGTGCCAGCAGCCTACTAGCGGGAGGTGGTTTTAGTGAGCAGTTCTTC.

This sequence joins TRBV7-2 and TRBJ1-3; 7 bases align to TRBD1. The CDR3 length is 13 residues. The junction had 3 bases not matched to a gene; V was cut back by 1 base and J by 9 bases. Germline assignment: CDR1 SGHTA and CDR2 FQGNSA. The CDR3 DNA sequence: TGTGCCAGCAGCTTAGGCAGGGGGGTCACCATATATTTT. This sequence encodes CASSLGRGVTIYF.

The genes are TRBV11-2 and TRBJ2-7; 9 bases are shared with TRBD1. The CDR3 covers 13 residues. The germline gives CDR1 SGHAT, CDR2 FQNNGV. V lost 6 bases, J lost 4 bases, and 4 bases stayed unmatched. CDR3 amino acids: CASRRTGVYEQYF. The CDR3 DNA follows: TGTGCCAGCAGACGGACAGGGGTGTACGAGCAGTACTTC.

Only one count was recorded for this clone. The V gene is TRBV3-1 (or the pseudogene TRBV3-2), the J gene TRBJ1-2; D gene uncertain. V lost 0 bases to trimming and J lost 4 bases, with 12 bases between them. Germline V gene sequence: CDR1 LGHDT, CDR2 YNNKEL (reference sequence). This CDR3 is built from 15 residues. CDR3 sequence (DNA): TGTGCCAGCAGCCAAGAAGGCCCAGGCCTCTATGGCTACACCTTC. It encodes CASSQEGPGLYGYTF.

V gene TRBV9 combines with J gene TRBJ2-5, with TRBD1 as a possible D gene (6 bases). The germline V gene encodes CDR1 SGDLS and CDR2 YYNGEE. Deletions cut 0 bases from V and 4 bases from J, with 13 bases between. The CDR3 totals 15 residues. The CDR3 DNA sequence: TGTGCCAGCAGCGTAGCTACAGGGATAGGAGAGACCCAGTACTTC. It translates to CASSVATGIGETQYF.

In this sample, this clone turned up a few times. This chain links TRBV7-9 with TRBJ2-2; D uncertain. Trimming removed 4 bases at V and 2 bases at J, with 14 bases between. The length of the CDR3 is 16 residues. In germline, CDR1 is SEHNR, CDR2 FQNEAQ (reference sequence). The CDR3 DNA sequence: TGTGCCAGCAGCTCCCCCGCGGCGTCAAACACCGGGGAGCTGTTTTTT. It specifies CASSSPAASNTGELFF.

The DNA for the CDR3 is TGTGCCAGCAGCCAACTCCCGGGACAGTCCTACGAGCAGTACTTC. Protein: CASSQLPGQSYEQYF. The chain couples TRBV3-1 (or the pseudogene TRBV3-2) to TRBJ2-7; TRBD1 agrees at 7 bases. CDR1 is LGHDT, CDR2 YNNKEL, per germline (reference sequence). V was pared by 2 bases and J by 1 base, with 5 bases of the junction left unmatched. The CDR3 runs to 15 residues.

This chain connects TRBV11-2 to TRBJ2-7; TRBD2 agrees at 7 bases. This CDR3 has 15 amino acids. J lost 2 bases, V lost 0 bases, and 4 bases had no gene match. Germline V gene lookup returns CDR1 SGHAT and CDR2 FQNNGV. CDR3 DNA: TGTGCCAGCAGCTTAGAGCTAGCGGTGACCTACGAGCAGTACTTC. Its translation is CASSLELAVTYEQYF. Full variable domain (missing parts from reference TRBV11-2 and TRBJ2-7): EAGVAQSPRYKIIEKRQSVAFWCNPISGHATLYWYQQILGQGPKLLIQFQNNGVVDDSQLPKDRFSAERLKGVDSTLKIQPAKLEDSAVYLCASSLELAVTYEQYFGPGTRLTVT.

This clone appeared a single time. This chain joins TRBV10-2 and TRBJ1-2; tentatively, D is TRBD1 (6 bases). Germline lookup yields CDR1 WSHSY and CDR2 SAAADI. The CDR3 length is 15 residues. Deletions cut 6 bases from V and 3 bases from J, with 17 bases between. The CDR3 bases are TGCGCCAGCAGGTCCATGACAGGCTCGGACTATGGCTACACCTTC. Its translation: CASRSMTGSDYGYTF.

The rearrangement links TRBV28 to TRBJ2-3; no firm D call. In germline, CDR1 is MDHEN, CDR2 SYDVKM. V lost 4 bases and J lost 3, with 8 bases in between. This CDR3 is built from 13 residues. The CDR3 DNA follows: TGTGCCAGCAGTTCGTCCCTGACAGATACGCAGTATTTT. This encodes CASSSSLTDTQYF.

V is TRBV5-8 and J is TRBJ2-4; 7 nucleotides match TRBD2. V gave up 0 bases and J gave up 7 bases; unmatched junction bases: 4. The germline V gene has CDR1 SGHTS and CDR2 YDEGEE. CDR3 length: 14 residues. The DNA of the CDR3 is TGTGCCAGCAGCTTGGGGAGTAGCGGGAACATTCAGTACTTC. Protein: CASSLGSSGNIQYF.

This chain uses TRBV7-2 with TRBJ2-7, with 8 bases matching TRBD2. CDR3 length equals 16 residues. Trimming cost V 2 bases and J 2 bases; bases outside gene matches: 8. Germline V lookup: CDR1 SGHTA, CDR2 FQGNSA. CDR3 in DNA: TGTGCCAGCAGCTTAAAACCGAGCGGGGGCCCCTACGAGCAGTACTTC. It encodes CASSLKPSGGPYEQYF. Full variable domain (rest looked up from reference TRBV7-2 and TRBJ2-7): GAGVSQSPSNKVTEKGKDVELRCDPISGHTALYWYRQSLGQGLEFLIYFQGNSAPDKSGLPSDRFSAERTGGSVSTLTIQRTQQEDSAVYLCASSLKPSGGPYEQYFGPGTRLTVT.

This clone was seen a few times. V is TRBV19 and J is TRBJ1-3; 7 nucleotides match TRBD1. Trimming removed 3 bases from V and 0 bases from J; junction bases left unmatched: 2. CDR3 length equals 15 residues. Germline CDR1 and CDR2: LNHDA and SQIVND (reference sequence). The CDR3 DNA follows: TGTGCCAGTAGTATTCGGGACAGCTCTGGAAACACCATATATTTT. The encoded protein is CASSIRDSSGNTIYF. The variable domain in full, completed from reference TRBV19 and TRBJ1-3, reads DGGITQSPKYLFRKEGQNVTLSCEQNLNHDAMYWYRQDPGQGLRLIYYSQIVNDFQKGDIAEGYSVSREKKESFPLTVTSAQKNPTAFYLCASSIRDSSGNTIYFGEGSWLTVV.

There are a few counts of this clone. V and J are TRBV19 and TRBJ2-7; 11 bases agree with TRBD2. The germline V gene encodes CDR1 LNHDA and CDR2 SQIVND (reference sequence). The CDR3 covers 16 residues. After removal of 3 bases from V and 0 bases from J, the junction contained 4 bases not matched to a gene. The CDR3 protein is CASSISSGGSSYEQYF. In DNA form, the CDR3 reads TGTGCCAGTAGTATCTCTAGCGGGGGGAGCTCCTACGAGCAGTACTTC. Drawing the rest from reference TRBV19 and TRBJ2-7, the complete variable domain is DGGITQSPKYLFRKEGQNVTLSCEQNLNHDAMYWYRQDPGQGLRLIYYSQIVNDFQKGDIAEGYSVSREKKESFPLTVTSAQKNPTAFYLCASSISSGGSSYEQYFGPGTRLTVT.

The J gene is TRBJ1-4, the V gene TRBV5-5; 10 bases fit TRBD1. CDR1 SGHKS and CDR2 YYEKEE come from the germline V gene (reference sequence). CDR3 length: 17 residues. J gave up 8 bases and V 3 bases, and 13 bases lay outside the gene matches. CDR3 in amino acids: CASSSVPGQGRHEKLFF. The DNA for the CDR3 is TGTGCCAGCAGCTCTGTCCCGGGACAGGGGAGGCACGAAAAACTGTTTTTT.

V is TRBV19 and J is TRBJ2-5, with TRBD1 matching 8 bases. The germline V gene encodes CDR1 LNHDA and CDR2 SQIVND (reference sequence). CDR3 length: 14 amino acids. The J segment lost 5 bases and the V segment lost 5 bases, leaving 7 bases of the junction unmatched. CDR3 coding DNA: TGTGCCAGTAGTGTAGGACAGGGATCGGAGACCCAGTACTTC. Translated: CASSVGQGSETQYF.

Only one count was recorded for this clone. The chain has TRBV5-4 and TRBJ2-5; D is possibly TRBD1 (8 bases). V was trimmed by 3 bases and J by 5 bases, leaving 14 bases between them. Germline loops: CDR1 SGHNT, CDR2 YYREEE (reference sequence). This CDR3 contains 14 residues. CDR3 coding DNA: TGTGCCAGCAGCTCCGGACAGGGAGGGGAGACCCAGTACTTC. Amino acid sequence: CASSSGQGGETQYF.